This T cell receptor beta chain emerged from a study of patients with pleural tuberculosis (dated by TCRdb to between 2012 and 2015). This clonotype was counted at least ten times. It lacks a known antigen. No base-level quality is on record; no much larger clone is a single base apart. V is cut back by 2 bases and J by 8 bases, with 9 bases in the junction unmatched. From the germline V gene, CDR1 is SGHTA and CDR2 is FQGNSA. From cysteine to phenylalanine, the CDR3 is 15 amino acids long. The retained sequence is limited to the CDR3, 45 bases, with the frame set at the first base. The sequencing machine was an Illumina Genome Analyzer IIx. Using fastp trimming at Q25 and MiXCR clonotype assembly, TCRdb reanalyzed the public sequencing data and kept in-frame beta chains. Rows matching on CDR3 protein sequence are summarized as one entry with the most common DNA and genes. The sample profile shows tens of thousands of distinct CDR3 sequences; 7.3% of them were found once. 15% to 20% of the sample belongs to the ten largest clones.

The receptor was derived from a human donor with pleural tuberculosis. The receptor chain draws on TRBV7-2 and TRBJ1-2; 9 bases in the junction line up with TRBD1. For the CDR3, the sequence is CASSLPGQGFGGYTF. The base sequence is TGTGCCAGCAGCTTACCGGGACAGGGTTTTGGGGGCTACACCTTC. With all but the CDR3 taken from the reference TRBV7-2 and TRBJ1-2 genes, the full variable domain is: GAGVSQSPSNKVTEKGKDVELRCDPISGHTALYWYRQSLGQGLEFLIYFQGNSAPDKSGLPSDRFSAERTGGSVSTLTIQRTQQEDSAVYLCASSLPGQGFGGYTFGSGTRLTVV.